This paragraph covers one T cell receptor (beta chain) sequence. The record originates from a study of cytomegalovirus exposure and HLA in healthy donors. The PCR contained 60 Vbeta and 13 Jbeta primers. Clones were read by immunoSEQ multiplex PCR, and TCRdb kept only the in-frame ones, dropping some. This sample has around 140,000 clones; more than 75% occur once, and the top ten carry roughly 2.4%. The V segment lost 2 bases and the J segment 3 bases; nucleotides outside the gene matches: 6. Germline CDR1 reads MNHNY; CDR2 reads SVGAGI (reference sequence). There are 16 residues in the CDR3. This TCR was sampled from a woman between 18 and 29 years old in good health and CMV-seropositive. The specimen was PBMCs. J is TRBJ2-1 and V is TRBV6-6; 8 positions agree with TRBD2. CDR3 sequence (DNA): TGTGCCAGCAGTTACGGAGCGGGGGAGAGCTACAATGAGCAGTTCTTC. This encodes CASSYGAGESYNEQFF.